Below are 7 T cell receptor beta chains sequenced from a single sample in a study of naive CD8 T cells in extremely preterm neonates. Profiling relied on immunoSEQ multiplex PCR, and the TCRdb table lists in-frame clones only, not all of them. Among about 4,200 clones listed, 95% to 98% were seen once. The sample taken for sequencing was naive CD8+ T cells from blood. The receptors here all came from a human donor in good health.

The chain employs TRBV4-3 and TRBJ2-2, with D possibly being TRBD1 (6 bases). This CDR3 region has 16 residues. V gave up 0 bases and J gave up 3 bases, with 11 bases separating them. Per the germline V gene, CDR1 is LGHNA and CDR2 is YSLEER. CDR3 in amino acids: CASSQDARGDTGELFF. The CDR3 nucleotides are TGCGCCAGCAGCCAAGACGCCAGGGGCGACACCGGGGAGCTGTTTTTT.

Here the CDR3 reads CATSRGVGPHEQYV. The CDR3 bases are TGTGCCACCAGCAGGGGCGTGGGGCCCCACGAGCAGTACGTC. The genes are TRBV15 and TRBJ2-7; the D gene is possibly TRBD1 (5 bases). Germline loops: CDR1 LNHNV, CDR2 YYDKDF (reference sequence). Between the trimmed V and J ends, which lost 3 bases and 5 bases, there was a span of 14 bases. CDR3 length: 14 residues.

The rearrangement uses TRBV2 and TRBJ2-1, with a weak D call TRBD2 (5 bases). The CDR3 is 11 residues long. Trimming removed 6 bases at V and 5 bases at J, with 5 bases between. Germline V gene lookup returns CDR1 SNHLY and CDR2 FYNNEI. In DNA, the CDR3 is TGTGCCAGCAGGGAGGACAATGAGCAGTTCTTC. It codes for CASREDNEQFF.

The gene calls are TRBV9 and TRBJ2-5; D might be TRBD1 (6 bases). The CDR3 is made up of 15 amino acids. V shed 0 bases and J shed 5 bases, with 14 bases lying between them. Per the germline V gene, CDR1 is SGDLS and CDR2 is YYNGEE. This CDR3 reads CASSVVGRGEETQYF. CDR3 bases: TGTGCCAGCAGCGTAGTGGGCAGGGGCGAGGAGACCCAGTACTTC. The whole variable domain, remainder taken from reference TRBV9 and TRBJ2-5, is DSGVTQTPKHLITATGQRVTLRCSPRSGDLSVYWYQQSLDQGLQFLIQYYNGEERAKGNILERFSAQQFPDLHSELNLSSLELGDSALYFCASSVVGRGEETQYFGPGTRLLVL.

The J gene is TRBJ2-5, the V gene TRBV5-5, with D maybe TRBD2 (6 bases). V gave up 4 bases and J gave up 2 bases, with 21 bases separating them. The CDR3 consists of 17 residues. Germline loops: CDR1 SGHKS, CDR2 YYEKEE (reference sequence). Here the CDR3 reads CASSRTLVIGGQETQYF. The CDR3 DNA reads as TGTGCCAGCAGCCGGACCCTGGTAATCGGGGGACAAGAGACCCAGTACTTC.

The V gene is TRBV5-4, the J gene TRBJ2-7, with D perhaps TRBD2 (7 bases). CDR3 length: 15 amino acids. The germline V and J ends were trimmed by 0 bases and 0 bases, with 10 bases remaining between them. Germline V CDR1 and CDR2: SGHNT, YYREEE (reference sequence). Here the CDR3 DNA reads TGTGCCAGCAGCTTGGACGCGGGGGCCTCCTACGAGCAGTACTTC. This codes for CASSLDAGASYEQYF.

This chain uses TRBV29-1 with TRBJ2-2, with 7 positions matching TRBD1. Trimming removed 6 bases from V and 0 bases from J; junction bases left unmatched: 7. This CDR3 has 15 residues. Looked up from germline, CDR1 is SQVTM and CDR2 is ANQGSEA. For the CDR3, the DNA is TGCAGCGTCCAAACGGGACAGTCGAACACCGGGGAGCTGTTTTTT. Amino acids: CSVQTGQSNTGELFF.